What follows is one T cell receptor beta chain and its context. The antigen is undetermined. Indicated time point: cycle 4 day 1 (C4D1), after 5 to 7 weeks of nivolumab. All patients relapsed after autologous stem cell transplantation, and brentuximab vedotin exposure varied. Best responses included complete response and partial response; otherwise, the best response was progressive disease. This record comes from a study of PD-1 blockade in classical Hodgkin lymphoma. After removal of 6 bases from V and 5 bases from J, the junction contained 0 bases not matched to a gene. Per the germline V gene, CDR1 is SNHLY and CDR2 is FYNNEI. The CDR3 is 11 residues long. Only in-frame clones appear in the TCRdb table, and some are missing; sequencing was by immunoSEQ multiplex PCR. The data hold tens of thousands of clones, with roughly 90% observed a single time. General study points: CD4+ TCR diversity, unlike CD8+, rose significantly by C4D1. Patients were excluded if nivolumab began under 1 year after ASCT (the autologous transplant).

The receptor was isolated from a human donor with classical Hodgkin lymphoma. Sequenced here: peripheral blood mononuclear cells (PBMCs), sampled before the fourth cycle of nivolumab. The J gene is TRBJ1-1, the V gene TRBV2; 7 bases are a match to TRBD1. The CDR3 DNA follows: TGTGCCAGCAGACAGGGGACTGAAGCTTTCTTT. It encodes CASRQGTEAFF.